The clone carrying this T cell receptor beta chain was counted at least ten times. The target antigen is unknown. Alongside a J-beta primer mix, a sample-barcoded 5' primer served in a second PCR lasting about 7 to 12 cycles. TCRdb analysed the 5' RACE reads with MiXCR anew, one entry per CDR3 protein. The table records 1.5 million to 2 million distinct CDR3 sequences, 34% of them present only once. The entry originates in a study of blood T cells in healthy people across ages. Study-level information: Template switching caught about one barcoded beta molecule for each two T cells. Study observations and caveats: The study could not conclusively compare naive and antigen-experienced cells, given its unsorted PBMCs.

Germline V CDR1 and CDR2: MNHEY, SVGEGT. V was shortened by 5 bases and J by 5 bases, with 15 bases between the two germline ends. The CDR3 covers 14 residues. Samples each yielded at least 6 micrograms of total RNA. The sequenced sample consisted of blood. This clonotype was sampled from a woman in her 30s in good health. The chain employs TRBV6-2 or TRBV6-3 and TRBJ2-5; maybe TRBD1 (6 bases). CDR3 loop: CASSLNRVQETQYF. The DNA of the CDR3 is TGTGCCAGCAGTCTCAACAGGGTTCAGGAGACCCAGTACTTC.